This passage covers 26 T cell receptor beta chains from one sample sequenced in a study of OX40 agonist ivuxolimab in advanced cancers. Sequencing used immunoSEQ multiplex PCR; TCRdb keeps in-frame clones, though not all of them. The sample lists just under 80,000 clones, around 91% occurring once. This specimen was CD4+ or CD8+ T cells sorted from blood, taken in a trial of the OX40 agonist ivuxolimab. All receptors come from an adult with an advanced solid tumor such as melanoma, head and neck, liver or kidney cancer.

The V and J genes are TRBV6-5 and TRBJ2-3; possibly TRBD2 for D (5 bases). Germline values: CDR1 MNHEY, CDR2 SVGAGI. Trimming pared 2 bases from V and 1 base from J, leaving 7 bases between. The CDR3 runs 14 residues. In DNA form, the CDR3 reads TGTGCCAGCAGTTACGGGCGGGGCACAGATACGCAGTATTTT. Translated: CASSYGRGTDTQYF.

V gene TRBV11-2 combines with J gene TRBJ2-5; a weak D match, TRBD1 (6 bases). The end of the DNA is better explained by TRBJ2-7, so the J call may be wrong. The germline gives CDR1 SGHAT, CDR2 FQNNGV. The CDR3 consists of 16 residues. The chain's CDR3 is CASSREGWDIPYEQYF. CDR3 sequence (DNA): TGTGCCAGCAGCCGAGAAGGTTGGGACATACCCTACGAGCAGTACTTC.

This clone was recorded only once. The rearrangement uses TRBV30 and TRBJ2-1; 13 bases fit TRBD2. V shed 3 bases, J shed 7 bases, and the junction held 6 bases outside the gene matches. The CDR3 runs 15 residues. Germline values: CDR1 GTSNPN, CDR2 SVGIG (reference sequence). The CDR3 region is CAWSGLAGVKNEQFF. The CDR3 DNA reads TGTGCCTGGAGCGGACTAGCGGGAGTGAAAAATGAGCAGTTCTTC.

The V gene is TRBV5-1, the J gene TRBJ2-1; 11 nucleotides align to TRBD2. V dropped 3 bases and J dropped 3; count of bases not matched to a gene: 2. The CDR3 has 15 amino acids. Germline CDR1 and CDR2: SGHRS and YFSETQ. The CDR3 DNA is TGCGCCAGCAGCTCGGGACTAGCGGTCTACAATGAGCAGTTCTTC. This sequence encodes CASSSGLAVYNEQFF.

J is TRBJ2-5 and V is TRBV28, with 8 bases identical to TRBD1. The better agreement between TRBJ2-7 and the DNA end casts doubt on the J call. Germline CDR1 and CDR2: MDHEN and SYDVKM. There are 14 residues in the CDR3. The CDR3 nucleotides are TGTGCCAGCAGTTCCGGGACAGGTGTCTACGAGCAGTACTTC. As protein: CASSSGTGVYEQYF.

The rearrangement uses TRBV7-9 and TRBJ2-2, with D perhaps matching TRBD2 (5 bases). The CDR3 has 15 amino acids. Per the germline V gene, CDR1 is SEHNR and CDR2 is FQNEAQ (reference sequence). Trimming shortened V by 3 bases and J by 5 bases, and 13 bases separated the two germline ends. Here the CDR3 reads CASSLQRSGTGELFF. The CDR3 nucleotides read TGTGCCAGCAGCTTGCAGCGGTCGGGAACCGGGGAGCTGTTTTTT. Full variable domain (missing parts from reference TRBV7-9 and TRBJ2-2): DTGVSQNPRHKITKRGQNVTFRCDPISEHNRLYWYRQTLGQGPEFLTYFQNEAQLEKSRLLSDRFSAERPKGSFSTLEIQRTEQGDSAMYLCASSLQRSGTGELFFGEGSRLTVL.

The chain links TRBV6-5 to TRBJ1-2; weak D call: TRBD1 (5 bases). Germline lookup yields CDR1 MNHEY and CDR2 SVGAGI. The CDR3 is 15 residues long. The V gene lost 0 bases and the J gene lost 3 bases, with 11 bases spanning the gap. CDR3 in amino acids: CASSYSGPSYYGYTF. CDR3 bases: TGTGCCAGCAGTTACTCGGGACCATCCTACTATGGCTACACCTTC.

CDR3 sequence (DNA): TGTGCCAGCAGCCCCTCCACATTACTAGTTAGGAACACCGGGGAGCTGTTTTTT. Protein: CASSPSTLLVRNTGELFF. The J gene is TRBJ2-2, the V gene TRBV9, with D possibly matching TRBD2 (5 bases). Germline CDR1 SGDLS, CDR2 YYNGEE. The ends were cut back, 4 bases at V and 1 base at J, with 20 bases in the middle. CDR3 length equals 18 residues. The full variable domain, with the rest looked up from reference TRBV9 and TRBJ2-2, is DSGVTQTPKHLITATGQRVTLRCSPRSGDLSVYWYQQSLDQGLQFLIQYYNGEERAKGNILERFSAQQFPDLHSELNLSSLELGDSALYFCASSPSTLLVRNTGELFFGEGSRLTVL.

CDR3 nucleotide sequence: TGTGCCAGCAGCTTAGCGGGGGGCAGGGCCCAGTACCAAGAGACCCAGTACTTC. Translation gives CASSLAGGRAQYQETQYF. This sequence joins TRBV7-2 and TRBJ2-5; D tentatively fits TRBD1 or TRBD2 (6 bases each). This CDR3 region has 18 residues. The germline V gene has CDR1 SGHTA and CDR2 FQGNSA. Trimming stripped 0 bases from V and 0 bases from J, with 17 bases between.

This chain connects TRBV7-9 to TRBJ1-1; D might be TRBD1 (6 bases). The CDR3 is 15 residues long. V lost 1 base and J 4 bases, leaving 13 bases between the germline ends. Germline V CDR1 and CDR2: SEHNR, FQNEAQ (reference sequence). The CDR3 sequence: CASSLDIYRATEAFF. Written as DNA, the CDR3 is TGTGCCAGCAGCTTAGATATCTACAGGGCCACTGAAGCTTTCTTT.

The CDR3 region is CASSIERGGEKLFF. In nucleotides, the CDR3 is TGTGCCAGTAGTATAGAAAGGGGAGGTGAAAAACTGTTTTTT. The V and J genes are TRBV19 and TRBJ1-4, with a weak D call TRBD1 (5 bases). Germline assignment: CDR1 LNHDA and CDR2 SQIVND (reference sequence). This CDR3 has 14 residues. V was clipped by 0 bases and J by 7 bases, with 9 bases between them.

This chain links TRBV11-2 with TRBJ2-5; D is unresolved. CDR1 is SGHAT, CDR2 FQNNGV, per germline. The CDR3 runs to 16 residues. V lost 4 bases to trimming and J lost 7 bases, with 22 bases between them. The CDR3 DNA reads as TGTGCCAGCAGCTCAAAGGTTCTCGTCCCTCCCGGGACCCAGTACTTC. Amino acids: CASSSKVLVPPGTQYF.

The rearrangement uses TRBV6-6 and TRBJ2-7; D perhaps matches TRBD2 (5 bases). Germline V CDR1 and CDR2: MNHNY, SVGAGI (reference sequence). V was shortened by 3 bases and J by 3 bases, with 12 bases between the two germline ends. The CDR3 has 14 residues. The CDR3 here is CASSYREAHYEQYF. The CDR3 nucleotides are TGTGCCAGCAGTTATCGGGAAGCCCACTACGAGCAGTACTTC.

This rearrangement joins TRBV19 to TRBJ1-4; a weak D match, TRBD1 (5 bases). In germline, CDR1 is LNHDA, CDR2 SQIVND (reference sequence). With 5 bases removed from V and 8 bases from J, the gap between germline ends came to 15 bases. The CDR3 is 14 residues long. CDR3 residues: CASSLRGVGEKLFF. The CDR3 region has the DNA TGTGCCAGTAGTCTAAGGGGAGTCGGGGAAAAACTGTTTTTT.

This chain connects TRBV4-3 to TRBJ2-7, with no clear D. The CDR3 contains 14 residues. The germline V and J ends were trimmed by 0 bases and 7 bases, with 13 bases remaining between them. In germline, CDR1 is LGHNA, CDR2 YSLEER. CDR3 in amino acids: CASSQDSYIGEQYF. In DNA form, the CDR3 reads TGCGCCAGCAGCCAAGATTCTTACATAGGGGAGCAGTACTTC.

The genes are TRBV5-1 and TRBJ1-4, with D possibly matching TRBD1 (6 bases). The V and J ends lost 3 bases and 1 base respectively, with 13 bases between them. The germline gives CDR1 SGHRS, CDR2 YFSETQ. The CDR3 is 16 residues long. CDR3 sequence: CASSSQGTGTNEKLFF. The CDR3, as DNA: TGCGCCAGCAGCTCCCAGGGGACGGGAACTAATGAAAAACTGTTTTTT.

The genes are TRBV4-1 and TRBJ1-5, with D possibly being TRBD1 (6 bases). Germline CDR1 and CDR2: MGHRA and YSYEKL. Trimming removed 1 base from V and 5 bases from J, with 12 bases in between. This CDR3 spans 15 amino acids. The CDR3, as DNA: TGCGCCAGCAGCCAAGCGCAGGGGCCTCATCAGCCCCAGCATTTT. The encoded protein is CASSQAQGPHQPQHF.

This clone was counted once. The V gene is TRBV9, the J gene TRBJ2-7; D call uncertain. CDR1 SGDLS and CDR2 YYNGEE come from the germline V gene. V was clipped by 7 bases and J by 6 bases, with 14 bases between them. The CDR3 has 12 amino acids. The CDR3 reads CASGSLTGEQYF. The CDR3 nucleotides are TGTGCCAGCGGATCCTTAACTGGCGAGCAGTACTTC.

The chain is built from TRBV5-1 and TRBJ2-6; D ambiguous. The CDR3 runs 15 residues. Germline V gives CDR1 SGHRS, CDR2 YFSETQ. Trimming cost V 2 bases and J 4 bases, with 10 bases left between them. CDR3 DNA sequence: TGCGCCAGCAGCTTTACCGCCTCGGGGGCCAACGTCCTGACTTTC. It is translated as CASSFTASGANVLTF.

The chain carries TRBV6-5 and TRBJ1-1, with 7 bases identical to TRBD1. The CDR3 covers 14 residues. The germline V gene has CDR1 MNHEY and CDR2 SVGAGI. Germline trimming cut 5 bases from V and 5 bases from J; bases unmatched to any gene: 8. The CDR3 nucleotides are TGTGCCAGCAGTCTACAGGGGTCTGGGACTGAAGCTTTCTTT. As protein: CASSLQGSGTEAFF.

This clone was seen a single time. The chain couples TRBV6-4 to TRBJ2-1; 13 bases are a match to TRBD2. Trimming removed 5 bases from V and 10 bases from J; junction bases left unmatched: 2. This CDR3 region has 13 residues. Germline CDR1 is MRHNA and CDR2 is SNTAGT. The CDR3 nucleotides are TGTGCCAGCAGTCTGGGACTAGCGGGAGAGCAGTTCTTC. Protein product: CASSLGLAGEQFF.

V gene TRBV10-1 combines with J gene TRBJ2-6; possible D gene TRBD1, 6 bases. From germline, CDR1 is WNHNN and CDR2 SYGVQD (reference sequence). This CDR3 comprises 15 residues. Trimming shortened V by 5 bases and J by 1 base, and 9 bases separated the two germline ends. The CDR3 protein is CASSPGTSGANVLTF. The CDR3 nucleotides are TGCGCCAGCAGTCCCGGGACATCTGGGGCCAACGTCCTGACTTTC.

This chain uses TRBV11-2 with TRBJ2-5, with TRBD2 as a possible D gene (5 bases). Germline V gives CDR1 SGHAT, CDR2 FQNNGV. The V gene lost 5 bases and the J gene lost 0 bases, with 10 bases spanning the gap. The CDR3 has 14 residues. CDR3 nucleotide sequence: TGTGCCAGCAGCCAAGGGAGTTACCAAGAGACCCAGTACTTC. Its translation: CASSQGSYQETQYF.

As for this clone: Mismatch with germline at one junction end may stem from a read error. The same CDR3 arises from other DNA sequences in this sample as well. The chain is built from TRBV30 and TRBJ1-4; D is unclear. The CDR3 has 16 residues. Germline V gene lookup returns CDR1 GTSNPN and CDR2 SVGIG (reference sequence). Here the CDR3 DNA reads TGCGCCTGGAGTCGTCGCTTTACGGCAACTAATGAAAAACTGTTTTTT. Protein: CAWSRRFTATNEKLFF.

The rearrangement joins TRBV6-5 to TRBJ1-2, with D perhaps TRBD1 (6 bases). Germline V gene lookup returns CDR1 MNHEY and CDR2 SVGAGI. This CDR3 spans 12 amino acids. V lost 5 bases and J 5 bases, leaving 9 bases between the germline ends. The CDR3, as DNA: TGTGCCAGCAGTACCCAGGGGTATGGCTACACCTTC. Its translation is CASSTQGYGYTF.

This clone has just one count. The rearrangement links TRBV6-5 to TRBJ1-3; D remains ambiguous. Germline V lookup: CDR1 MNHEY, CDR2 SVGAGI. The V gene lost 0 bases and the J gene lost 0 bases, with 9 bases spanning the gap. This CDR3 is built from 16 residues. CDR3 in DNA: TGTGCCAGCAGTTACTCAGCCGTACGCTCTGGAAACACCATATATTTT. As protein: CASSYSAVRSGNTIYF.